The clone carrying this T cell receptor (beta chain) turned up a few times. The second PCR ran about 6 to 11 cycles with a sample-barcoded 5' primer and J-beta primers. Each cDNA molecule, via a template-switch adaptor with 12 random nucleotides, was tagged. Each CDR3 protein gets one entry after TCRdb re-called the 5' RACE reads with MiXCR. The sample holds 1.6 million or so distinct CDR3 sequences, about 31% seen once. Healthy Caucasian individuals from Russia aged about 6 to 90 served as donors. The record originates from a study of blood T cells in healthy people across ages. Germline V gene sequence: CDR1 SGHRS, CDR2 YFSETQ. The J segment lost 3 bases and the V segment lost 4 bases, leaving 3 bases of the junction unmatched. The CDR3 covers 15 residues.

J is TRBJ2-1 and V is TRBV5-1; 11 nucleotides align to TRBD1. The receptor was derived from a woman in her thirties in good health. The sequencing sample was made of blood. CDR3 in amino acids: CASSLDRGLYNEQFF. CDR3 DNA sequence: TGCGCCAGCAGCCTGGACAGGGGGCTCTACAATGAGCAGTTCTTC.